These T cell receptor beta chains were read from a single sample in a study of blood T cell repertoires in COVID-19. The assay was immunoSEQ multiplex PCR, and TCRdb's table has in-frame clones only and misses some. Counted here are fewer than 450,000 clones, approximately 87% occurring once; the ten biggest clones make up just under 6.5%. The sample consisted of peripheral blood. The receptors come from a woman aged 45-65 years with COVID-19, enrolled during active disease. CDR3s include the opening cysteine and the closing phenylalanine or tryptophan. The order of the fields is D gene, J gene, V gene, clone size, CDR3 protein, CDR3 DNA. A D gene is named only where the DNA matches it firmly. Size values are once, few and many counts, or a class for expanded clones, and some rows have none.

NA | TRBJ2-7 | TRBV30 | NA | CALAGAGYEQYF | TGTGCCCTCGCGGGGGCTGGCTACGAGCAGTACTTC
NA | TRBJ2-1 | TRBV4-1 | NA | CASSQDPRRRGFYNEQFF | TGCGCCAGCAGCCAAGATCCGCGGCGCCGGGGGTTCTACAATGAGCAGTTCTTC
TRBD1 | TRBJ2-5 | TRBV4-1 | NA | CASSQDRGPQETQYF | TGCGCCAGCAGCCAGGACAGGGGACCCCAAGAGACCCAGTACTTC
NA | TRBJ1-6 | TRBV19 | NA | CASGRGEPQLSPLHF | TGTGCCAGCGGCAGGGGTGAGCCACAACTTTCACCCCTCCACTTT
NA | TRBJ1-1 | TRBV18 | NA | CASSQFPDRKNTEAFF | TGTGCCAGCTCACAGTTCCCGGACAGAAAGAACACTGAAGCTTTCTTT
NA | TRBJ2-1 | TRBV11-3 | NA | CASSFRRAGSDEQFF | TGTGCCAGCAGCTTTAGGAGGGCAGGGTCGGATGAGCAGTTCTTC
NA | TRBJ1-1 | TRBV6-6 | NA | CASSQPGEAFF | TGTGCCAGCAGCCAGCCGGGGGAAGCTTTCTTT
TRBD1 | TRBJ2-7 | TRBV7-9 | NA | CASSPGQNYEQYF | TGTGCCAGCAGCCCGGGACAGAACTACGAGCAGTACTTC
TRBD2 | TRBJ2-7 | TRBV10-2 | once | CASTLGGLAGFYEQYF | TGCGCCAGCACCCTCGGGGGACTAGCGGGCTTCTACGAGCAGTACTTC
TRBD1 | TRBJ2-7 | TRBV11-2 | NA | CASSLDRGPYEQYF | TGTGCCAGCAGCTTAGACAGGGGGCCCTACGAGCAGTACTTC
NA | TRBJ2-1 | TRBV5-4 | once | CASSWPGLEQFF | TGTGCCAGCAGCTGGCCGGGACTTGAGCAGTTCTTC
NA | TRBJ1-5 | TRBV29-1 | once | CSVNVGGASQPQHF | TGCAGCGTCAACGTCGGGGGGGCGAGTCAGCCCCAGCATTTT
TRBD1 | TRBJ2-7 | TRBV5-6 | NA | CASSVSPGQGFYSYEQYF | TGTGCCAGCAGCGTTAGTCCGGGACAGGGTTTCTACTCCTACGAGCAGTACTTC
TRBD1 | TRBJ2-7 | TRBV9 | NA | CASSAFPESGQGFEQYF | TGTGCCAGCAGCGCCTTCCCCGAATCGGGACAGGGATTCGAGCAGTACTTC
TRBD1 | TRBJ1-5 | TRBV28 | NA | CASSFTGAHSNQPQHF | TGTGCCAGCAGTTTTACAGGGGCCCATAGCAATCAGCCCCAGCATTTT
TRBD2 | TRBJ2-7 | TRBV19 | few | CASSESAGVTYEQYF | TGTGCCAGTTCGGAGTCGGCGGGAGTTACCTACGAGCAGTACTTC
TRBD2 | TRBJ2-7 | TRBV7-8 | once | CASIEGLAGNLYEQYF | TGTGCCAGCATCGAAGGGTTAGCGGGAAATTTATACGAGCAGTACTTC
NA | TRBJ1-2 | TRBV3-1/TRBV3-2 | NA | CASSQALSGQNNYGYTF | TGTGCCAGCAGCCAAGCTCTCTCAGGGCAAAATAACTATGGCTACACCTTC
TRBD2 | TRBJ2-3 | TRBV5-1 | NA | CASSLAGESTDTQYF | TGCGCCAGCAGCTTAGCGGGAGAGAGCACAGATACGCAGTATTTT
NA | TRBJ2-7 | TRBV30 | once | CAWRLSREGEQYF | TGTGCCTGGAGGTTAAGCAGGGAAGGCGAGCAGTACTTC
TRBD2 | TRBJ2-3 | TRBV11-3 | once | CASSSRTSGTDTQYF | TGTGCCAGCAGCTCGCGGACTAGCGGCACAGATACGCAGTATTTT
NA | TRBJ1-6 | TRBV6-5 | NA | CASSYSIQLNSPLHF | TGTGCCAGCAGTTACTCGATACAGTTAAATTCACCCCTCCACTTT
NA | TRBJ2-1 | TRBV29-1 | NA | CSVNPTRLGEATEQFF | TGCAGCGTCAACCCTACCAGACTAGGGGAGGCTACTGAGCAGTTCTTC
NA | TRBJ2-7 | TRBV5-8 | once | CASSLGRSIYEQYF | TGTGCCAGCAGCTTAGGGAGGAGTATTTACGAGCAGTACTTC
NA | TRBJ1-2 | TRBV4-1 | NA | CASSQVGAGGGHGYTF | TGCGCCAGCAGCCAAGTAGGGGCAGGCGGGGGACATGGCTACACCTTC
NA | TRBJ1-3 | TRBV6-5 | NA | CASTYGNTIYF | TGTGCCAGCACCTATGGAAACACCATATATTTT
TRBD1 | TRBJ1-1 | TRBV7-9 | once | CASSPKQGSTEAFF | TGTGCCAGCAGCCCAAAACAGGGGAGCACTGAAGCTTTCTTT
NA | TRBJ2-7 | TRBV5-1 | NA | CASSLGPGRGYEQYF | TGCGCCAGCAGCTTGGGTCCCGGGAGAGGCTACGAGCAGTACTTC
NA | TRBJ2-7 | TRBV18 | NA | CASRGQSYEQYF | TGTGCCAGCAGAGGACAGTCCTACGAGCAGTACTTC
TRBD1 | TRBJ1-3 | TRBV7-9 | NA | CASSLGQGVGASSGNTIYF | TGTGCCAGCAGCTTGGGACAGGGGGTCGGTGCTAGCTCTGGAAACACCATATATTTT
NA | TRBJ2-5 | TRBV11-2 | NA | CASSLSGLRETQYF | TGTGCCAGCAGCTTAAGTGGGCTTAGGGAGACCCAGTACTTC
TRBD2 | TRBJ2-7 | TRBV7-8 | NA | CASSAAGRTYEQYF | TGTGCCAGCAGCGCAGCGGGGCGAACCTACGAGCAGTACTTC
NA | TRBJ2-2 | TRBV14 | NA | CASRAGLNTGELFF | TGTGCCAGCAGGGCGGGCCTTAACACCGGGGAGCTGTTTTTT
NA | TRBJ1-2 | TRBV5-6 | NA | CASSSGSGYYGYTF | TGTGCCAGCAGCTCTGGGTCAGGGTACTATGGCTACACCTTC
TRBD2 | TRBJ2-1 | TRBV13 | NA | CASSLELAGGNEQFF | TGTGCCAGCAGCTTAGAACTAGCGGGAGGGAATGAGCAGTTCTTC
NA | TRBJ1-5 | TRBV30 | NA | CAWSVAGAGSNQPQHF | TGTGCCTGGAGTGTTGCAGGGGCCGGGAGCAATCAGCCCCAGCATTTT
TRBD1 | TRBJ1-2 | TRBV25-1 | NA | CASSGQGANGYTF | TGTGCCAGCAGTGGACAGGGGGCCAATGGCTACACCTTC
NA | TRBJ2-7 | TRBV3-1/TRBV3-2 | NA | CASSRTGTTGQYF | TGTGCCAGCAGCCGAACCGGGACAACCGGGCAGTACTTC
TRBD1 | TRBJ2-7 | TRBV6-4 | NA | CASSAVTGTSYEQYF | TGTGCCAGCAGCGCCGTGACAGGGACGTCCTACGAGCAGTACTTC
TRBD1 | TRBJ2-7 | TRBV19 | NA | CASSTGTVYEQYF | TGTGCCAGTAGTACCGGGACAGTCTACGAGCAGTACTTC
NA | TRBJ2-5 | TRBV18 | NA | CASSPGTRGETQYF | TGTGCCAGCTCACCGGGAACCCGAGGGGAGACCCAGTACTTC
TRBD2 | TRBJ2-5 | TRBV18 | NA | CASSPPGLAGGETQYF | TGTGCCAGCTCACCACCCGGGCTAGCGGGAGGAGAGACCCAGTACTTC
TRBD1 | TRBJ2-1 | TRBV19 | NA | CASSVGGAFNEQFF | TGTGCCAGTAGCGTAGGGGGCGCGTTCAATGAGCAGTTCTTC
NA | TRBJ2-5 | TRBV30 | NA | CAWTRSPQETQYF | TGTGCCTGGACAAGGAGTCCCCAAGAGACCCAGTACTTC
NA | TRBJ1-2 | TRBV3-1/TRBV3-2 | NA | CASSQRYRAHGYTF | TGTGCCAGCAGCCAGCGGTACAGGGCCCATGGCTACACCTTC